A selection of T cell receptor beta chains follows, all from one sample in a study of PD-1 blockade in mismatch repair-deficient tumors. Profiling relied on immunoSEQ multiplex PCR, and the TCRdb table lists in-frame clones only, not all of them. The sample carries some 97,000 clones, approximately 83% recorded once. The specimen was peripheral blood, collected roughly 35 weeks after starting pembrolizumab. These receptors all come from an adult with mismatch repair-deficient cancer. The CDR3 runs from the conserved cysteine through the conserved F or W. A D gene is named only where the DNA matches it firmly. Size values are once, few and many counts, or a class for expanded clones, and some rows have none.

v_call	clone_size	j_call	d_call	cdr3_aa	cdr3_nt
TRBV7-3	.	TRBJ2-3	TRBD2	CASSSGLAGEADTQYF	TGTGCCAGCAGCTCAGGACTAGCGGGAGAGGCAGATACGCAGTATTTT
TRBV5-5	few	TRBJ1-2	TRBD1	CASSTQGDRSGYTF	TGTGCCAGCAGCACACAGGGGGACAGGTCTGGCTACACCTTC
TRBV7-9	.	TRBJ2-1	TRBD2	CASSQLAGKSYNEQFF	TGTGCCAGCAGCCAGCTAGCGGGAAAATCCTACAATGAGCAGTTCTTC
TRBV19	medium-sized	TRBJ1-2	.	CASSIRGHLSNYGYTF	TGTGCCAGTAGTATCCGAGGACACCTTTCTAACTATGGCTACACCTTC
TRBV6-6	.	TRBJ1-2	TRBD1	CASYRLDREYGYTF	TGTGCCAGCTATCGGCTTGACAGGGAGTATGGCTACACCTTC
TRBV18	.	TRBJ2-3	TRBD1	CASSPPTGGANTDTQYF	TGTGCCAGCTCCCCCCCGACAGGGGGCGCAAACACAGATACGCAGTATTTT
TRBV6-6	.	TRBJ2-5	TRBD1	CASSLQDREETQYF	TGTGCCAGCAGTTTACAGGACAGGGAAGAGACCCAGTACTTC
TRBV7-8	few	TRBJ2-1	.	CASSQQVASSYNEQFF	TGTGCCAGCAGCCAGCAAGTCGCGAGCTCCTACAATGAGCAGTTCTTC
TRBV6-5	.	TRBJ1-5	.	CASSPPDGGRQPQHF	TGTGCCAGCAGTCCCCCCGATGGGGGTCGCCAGCCCCAGCATTTT
TRBV5-1	.	TRBJ2-2	TRBD2	CASSPGLAGNTGELFF	TGCGCCAGCAGCCCTGGACTAGCGGGGAACACCGGGGAGCTGTTTTTT
TRBV6-1	once	TRBJ2-2	TRBD2	CASSFGAGDAGELFF	TGTGCCAGCAGTTTCGGGGCGGGGGACGCCGGGGAGCTGTTTTTT
TRBV14	.	TRBJ2-5	.	CASSQVGALRETQYF	TGTGCCAGCAGCCAAGTCGGGGCCCTCCGTGAGACCCAGTACTTC
TRBV19	.	TRBJ2-1	TRBD2	CASSSQVTSGSYEQFF	TGTGCCAGTAGTTCCCAGGTGACTAGCGGGAGTTATGAGCAGTTCTTC
TRBV20-1	.	TRBJ1-1	.	CSASPARKAFF	TGCAGTGCTAGTCCAGCCCGGAAAGCTTTCTTT
TRBV7-6	few	TRBJ2-7	.	CASSPYLQDLEQYF	TGTGCCAGCAGCCCGTACTTACAGGACCTCGAGCAGTACTTC
TRBV5-1	.	TRBJ1-1	.	CASSSPGSAEAFF	TGCGCCAGCAGCTCGCCCGGGAGTGCTGAAGCTTTCTTT
TRBV27	.	TRBJ2-7	TRBD1	CASSLGQGNHEQYF	TGTGCCAGCAGTCTCGGACAGGGTAATCACGAGCAGTACTTC
TRBV19	.	TRBJ1-5	.	CASSSQRNSFNQPQHF	TGTGCCAGTAGTAGCCAACGAAATTCCTTCAATCAGCCCCAGCATTTT
TRBV18	.	TRBJ2-1	.	CASSPPSVPNEQFF	TGTGCCAGCTCACCGCCGTCAGTTCCCAATGAGCAGTTCTTC
TRBV2	.	TRBJ2-1	TRBD2	CASGTSRGYNEQFF	TGTGCCAGCGGGACTAGCAGGGGATACAATGAGCAGTTCTTC
TRBV4-1	.	TRBJ1-1	TRBD1	CASSQDRTGGDTEAFF	TGCGCCAGCAGCCAAGATCGGACAGGTGGGGACACTGAAGCTTTCTTT
TRBV21-1	.	TRBJ1-2	.	CASSTEGGTVVYGYTF	TGTGCCAGCAGCACTGAGGGTGGGACGGTCGTTTATGGCTACACCTTC
TRBV5-5	.	TRBJ1-1	TRBD1	CASSSTGTGGTEAFF	TGTGCCAGCAGCTCCACCGGGACAGGGGGCACTGAAGCTTTCTTT
TRBV19	.	TRBJ1-5	.	CASSIDTNQPQHF	TGTGCCAGTAGTATAGATACTAATCAGCCCCAGCATTTT
TRBV13	many	TRBJ2-7	TRBD2	CASSSSGSTYEQYF	TGTGCCAGCAGCTCTAGCGGGAGTACTTACGAGCAGTACTTC
TRBV6-5	.	TRBJ2-7	TRBD1	CASSYSNRQGRNEQYF	TGTGCCAGCAGTTACTCGAACCGACAGGGGAGAAACGAGCAGTACTTC
TRBV5-1	.	TRBJ2-1	.	CASSLPSNEQFF	TGCGCCAGCAGCCTTCCCTCCAACGAGCAGTTCTTC
TRBV2	.	TRBJ1-3	.	CASSPLGGRGNTIYF	TGTGCCAGCAGCCCCCTTGGGGGCCGAGGAAACACCATATATTTT
TRBV6-5	.	TRBJ2-5	TRBD1	CASRTGGEETQYF	TGTGCCAGCAGGACAGGGGGAGAGGAGACCCAGTACTTC
TRBV11-2	.	TRBJ2-2	.	CASSSSRGVNTGELFF	TGTGCCAGCAGCTCAAGCCGGGGCGTAAACACCGGGGAGCTGTTTTTT
TRBV19	few	TRBJ2-7	TRBD2	CASSVGASSGSHEQYF	TGTGCCAGTAGTGTCGGGGCGAGTAGCGGGAGCCACGAGCAGTACTTC
TRBV21-1	.	TRBJ1-3	.	CASSGLQGNTIYF	TGTGCCAGCAGCGGATTACAGGGAAACACCATATATTTT
TRBV6-5	.	TRBJ1-1	.	CASRGRINTEAFF	TGTGCCAGCAGAGGCAGGATTAACACTGAAGCTTTCTTT
TRBV30	.	TRBJ2-5	.	CAWSVVGGQETQYF	TGTGCCTGGAGTGTAGTAGGGGGCCAAGAGACCCAGTACTTC
TRBV6-1	.	TRBJ2-5	.	CASRENRGLSRAGATITQYF	TGTGCCAGCAGGGAAAACAGGGGCCTCTCACGAGCGGGAGCTACTATTACCCAGTACTTC
TRBV7-3	.	TRBJ2-1	TRBD2	CASSTSGGLDNEQFF	TGTGCCAGCAGCACAAGCGGGGGACTAGACAATGAGCAGTTCTTC
TRBV7-9	.	TRBJ2-3	.	CASSFTDRYTQYF	TGTGCCAGCAGCTTTACGGACCGATATACGCAGTATTTT
TRBV7-6	.	TRBJ2-5	.	CASSRDGTETQYF	TGTGCCAGCAGCAGGGACGGCACGGAGACCCAGTACTTC
TRBV6-1	.	TRBJ2-1	.	CATATSPYNEQFF	TGTGCCACCGCAACCTCCCCCTACAATGAGCAGTTCTTC
TRBV6-4	.	TRBJ2-5	TRBD2	CASSASGSETQYF	TGTGCCAGCAGCGCTAGCGGGAGTGAGACCCAGTACTTC
TRBV14	.	TRBJ2-3	TRBD2	CASSQVILAGVADTQYF	TGTGCCAGCAGCCAAGTTATCCTAGCGGGAGTAGCAGATACGCAGTATTTT
TRBV7-3	.	TRBJ1-1	.	CASSLGFEGSEAFF	TGTGCCAGCAGCTTAGGGTTCGAGGGGTCTGAAGCTTTCTTT